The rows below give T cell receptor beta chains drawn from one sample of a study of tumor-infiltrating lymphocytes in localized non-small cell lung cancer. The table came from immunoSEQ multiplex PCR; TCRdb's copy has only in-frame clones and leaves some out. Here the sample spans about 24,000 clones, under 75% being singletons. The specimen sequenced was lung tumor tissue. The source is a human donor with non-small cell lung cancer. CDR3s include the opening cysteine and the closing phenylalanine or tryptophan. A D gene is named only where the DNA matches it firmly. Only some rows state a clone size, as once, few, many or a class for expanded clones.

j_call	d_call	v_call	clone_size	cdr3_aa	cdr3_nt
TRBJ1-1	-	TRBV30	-	CAWSHQGYGTEAFF	TGTGCCTGGAGTCATCAGGGTTATGGCACTGAAGCTTTCTTT
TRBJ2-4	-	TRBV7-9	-	CASSNGGRNIQYF	TGTGCCAGCTCCAATGGAGGTCGGAACATTCAGTACTTC
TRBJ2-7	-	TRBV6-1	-	CASSEDRGGEQYF	TGTGCCAGCAGTGAAGACAGGGGAGGCGAGCAGTACTTC
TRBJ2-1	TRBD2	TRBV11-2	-	CASSLRLAASYNEQFF	TGTGCCAGCAGCTTGAGGCTAGCGGCGTCCTACAATGAGCAGTTCTTC
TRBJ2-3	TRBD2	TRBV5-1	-	CASSPWAGESGTQYF	TGCGCCAGCAGCCCCTGGGCGGGAGAGAGCGGTACGCAGTATTTT
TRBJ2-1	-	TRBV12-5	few	CASAGIHNEQFF	TGTGCTAGTGCGGGGATTCACAATGAGCAGTTCTTC
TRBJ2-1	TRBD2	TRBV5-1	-	CASSLPSGNYNEQFF	TGCGCCAGCAGCTTGCCTAGCGGGAACTACAATGAGCAGTTCTTC
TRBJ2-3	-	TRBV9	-	CASSVRGGGADTQYF	TGTGCCAGCAGCGTACGGGGAGGGGGGGCAGATACGCAGTATTTT
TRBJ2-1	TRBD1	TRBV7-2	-	CASTRQGWTYNEQFF	TGTGCCAGCACCAGACAGGGGTGGACCTACAATGAGCAGTTCTTC
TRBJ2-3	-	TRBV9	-	CASSPLRSNVDTQYF	TGTGCCAGCAGCCCCCTAAGAAGCAATGTAGATACGCAGTATTTT
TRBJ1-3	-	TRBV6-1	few	CASSEWMGNTIYF	TGTGCCAGCAGTGAATGGATGGGAAACACCATATATTTT
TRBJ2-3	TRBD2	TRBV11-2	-	CASSSNQAGRGTQYF	TGTGCCAGCAGCTCTAACCAAGCGGGAAGAGGTACGCAGTATTTT
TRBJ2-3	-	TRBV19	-	CASGERASTDTQYF	TGTGCCTCGGGTGAGCGGGCTAGCACAGATACGCAGTATTTT
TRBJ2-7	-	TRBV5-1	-	CASSLAGEVGGVEQYF	TGCGCCAGCAGCTTGGCCGGAGAAGTGGGAGGTGTCGAGCAGTACTTC
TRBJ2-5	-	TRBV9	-	CASSAGETQYF	TGTGCCAGCAGCGCCGGAGAGACCCAGTACTTC
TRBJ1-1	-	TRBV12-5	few	CASGLAPDTEAFF	TGTGCTAGTGGTTTGGCCCCAGACACTGAAGCTTTCTTT
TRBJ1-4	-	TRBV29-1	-	CSVETPTSGEKLFF	TGCAGCGTTGAAACGCCAACTTCGGGTGAAAAACTGTTTTTT
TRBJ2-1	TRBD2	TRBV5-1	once	CASSLAGRLAGLDEQFF	TGCGCCAGCAGCTTGGCGGGGAGGCTAGCGGGTTTGGATGAGCAGTTCTTC
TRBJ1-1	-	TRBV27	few	CASSLGTENTEAFF	TGTGCCAGCAGTTTAGGGACGGAGAACACTGAAGCTTTCTTT
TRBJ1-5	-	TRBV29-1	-	CSPGTRTRFGNQPQHF	TGCAGCCCCGGGACACGTACCCGTTTCGGCAATCAGCCCCAGCATTTT
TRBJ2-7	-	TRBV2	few	CASSVEYLYEQYF	TGTGCCAGCAGTGTGGAATACCTCTACGAGCAGTACTTC
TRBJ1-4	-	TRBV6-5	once	CASHRGGPNEKLFF	TGTGCCAGCCATCGGGGGGGACCTAATGAAAAACTGTTTTTT
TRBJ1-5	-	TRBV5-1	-	CASSLMGENQPQHF	TGCGCCAGCAGCTTGATGGGGGAAAATCAGCCCCAGCATTTT
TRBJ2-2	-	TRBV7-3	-	CASSPQGGNTGELFF	TGTGCCAGCAGCCCCCAGGGGGGGAACACCGGGGAGCTGTTTTTT
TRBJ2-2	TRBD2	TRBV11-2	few	CASSPTSGRYGELFF	TGTGCCAGCAGCCCGACTAGCGGGAGATACGGGGAGCTGTTTTTT
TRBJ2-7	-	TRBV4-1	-	CASSQERGEYEQYF	TGCGCCAGCAGCCAAGAAAGAGGGGAGTACGAGCAGTACTTC
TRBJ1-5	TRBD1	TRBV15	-	CATSRDRAGNQPQHF	TGTGCCACCAGCAGGGACAGGGCGGGCAATCAGCCCCAGCATTTT
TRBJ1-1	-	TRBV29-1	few	CSVEDYRTEAFF	TGCAGCGTTGAAGATTATCGGACTGAAGCTTTCTTT
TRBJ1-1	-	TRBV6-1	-	CASSEAGLGYEAFF	TGTGCCAGCAGTGAAGCGGGACTTGGTTATGAAGCTTTCTTT
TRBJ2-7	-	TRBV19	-	CASSRDLYSYEQYF	TGTGCCAGTAGTAGGGACTTATACTCCTACGAGCAGTACTTC
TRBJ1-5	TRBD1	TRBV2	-	CASRGQPSNQPQHF	TGTGCCAGCAGGGGACAGCCTAGCAATCAGCCCCAGCATTTT
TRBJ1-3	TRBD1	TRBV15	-	CATSRQGQGSGNTIYF	TGTGCCACCAGCAGGCAGGGACAGGGTTCGGGAAACACCATATATTTT
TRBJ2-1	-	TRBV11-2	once	CASSLYGGVMGDNEQFF	TGTGCCAGCAGCTTATACGGCGGGGTGATGGGGGACAATGAGCAGTTCTTC
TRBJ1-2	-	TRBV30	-	CAGPIRGVGGYTF	TGTGCCGGGCCAATAAGAGGGGTGGGTGGCTACACCTTC
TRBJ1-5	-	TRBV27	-	CASSLGDNRPQHF	TGTGCCAGCAGTTTAGGGGATAATCGGCCCCAGCATTTT
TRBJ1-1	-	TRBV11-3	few	CASSFSLNTEAFF	TGTGCCAGCAGCTTCTCGTTGAACACTGAAGCTTTCTTT
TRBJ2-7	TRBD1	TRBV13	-	CASSETGGYEQYF	TGTGCCAGCAGCGAGACAGGGGGTTACGAGCAGTACTTC
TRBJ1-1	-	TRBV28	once	CASSFGKPDNTEAFF	TGTGCCAGCAGTTTCGGGAAGCCTGATAACACTGAAGCTTTCTTT
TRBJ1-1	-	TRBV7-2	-	CASTPRRRGGAEAFF	TGTGCCAGCACCCCAAGGAGGAGGGGAGGAGCTGAAGCTTTCTTT
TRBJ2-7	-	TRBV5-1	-	CASSPGYEQYF	TGCGCCAGCTCCCCGGGATACGAGCAGTACTTC
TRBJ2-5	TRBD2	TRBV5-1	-	CASSLSPRAGGETQYF	TGCGCCAGCAGCTTGAGCCCTAGAGCGGGAGGTGAGACCCAGTACTTC
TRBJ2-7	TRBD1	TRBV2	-	CASYRDRGLEQYF	TGTGCCAGCTACCGGGACAGGGGCCTCGAGCAGTACTTC
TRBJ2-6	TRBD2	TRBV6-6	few	CASTTGGSGANVLTF	TGTGCCAGCACCACGGGGGGCTCTGGGGCCAACGTCCTGACTTTC
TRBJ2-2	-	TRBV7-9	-	CASSSLDTYTGELFF	TGTGCCAGCAGCTCCTTAGACACCTACACCGGGGAGCTGTTTTTT
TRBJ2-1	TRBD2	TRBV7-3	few	CASSLPGLAGGGARGEQFF	TGTGCCAGCAGCTTACCCGGACTAGCGGGAGGGGGAGCCCGGGGTGAGCAGTTCTTC
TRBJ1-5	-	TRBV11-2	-	CASSSTPGQPQHF	TGTGCCAGCAGCTCCACCCCGGGTCAGCCCCAGCATTTT
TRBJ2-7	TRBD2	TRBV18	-	CASSGLAGDRAYEQYF	TGTGCCAGCTCGGGCCTAGCGGGAGATAGGGCCTACGAGCAGTACTTC
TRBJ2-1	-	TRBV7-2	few	CASSLVVGGYNEQFF	TGTGCCAGCAGCTTAGTGGTCGGCGGTTACAATGAGCAGTTCTTC
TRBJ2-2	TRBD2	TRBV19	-	CASSTGTSGTGELFF	TGTGCCAGTAGTACCGGGACTAGCGGCACCGGGGAGCTGTTTTTT
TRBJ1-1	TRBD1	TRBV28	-	CASSWTGTTEAFF	TGTGCCAGCAGTTGGACAGGGACGACTGAAGCTTTCTTT
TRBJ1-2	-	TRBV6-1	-	CASSKRGRGYTF	TGTGCCAGCAGCAAGCGGGGCCGTGGCTACACCTTC
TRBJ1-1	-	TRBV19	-	CASSSRVDTEAFF	TGTGCCAGTAGTAGCCGGGTCGACACTGAAGCTTTCTTT
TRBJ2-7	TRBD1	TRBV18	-	CASSTGQDYEQYF	TGTGCCAGCTCAACGGGACAGGACTACGAGCAGTACTTC
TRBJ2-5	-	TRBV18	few	CASSPTTGETQYF	TGTGCCAGCTCACCTACTACGGGAGAGACCCAGTACTTC